Sequencing of this T cell receptor beta chain was carried out in a study of chemoradiotherapy in HPV16-positive cancers. V lost 3 bases and J 7 bases, leaving 12 bases between the germline ends. Germline CDR1 and CDR2: KGHSH and LQKENI. The CDR3 runs 14 residues. Concerning this clone itself: Its antigen is currently unknown.

General observations from the study: Only a couple of HPV16-positive patients supplied the functional HPV-specificity definition. Candidate HPV-specific clones and E7-related TCR motifs grew in tumor during treatment. HPV-responsive T-cell expansion during chemoradiotherapy was linked to improved recurrence-free survival in HPV16-positive patients.

Clones were sequenced by immunoSEQ multiplex PCR, and TCRdb holds only the in-frame ones, with some missing. The sample has thousands of clones, roughly 90% seen once; the top ten hold around 3.7%. Repeated repertoire sampling spanned the course of chemoradiotherapy. This chain connects TRBV18 to TRBJ1-4, with D possibly matching TRBD1 (6 bases). The clonotype was recovered from a human donor with HPV-associated anogenital cancer. The specimen was tumor tissue, collected from a patient who underwent chemoradiotherapy. CDR3 DNA sequence: TGTGCCAGCTCACCCGCAGGGGCTGGTGAAAAACTGTTTTTT. Translated: CASSPAGAGEKLFF.